Given below is one T cell receptor beta chain in context. Its target antigen remains unknown. It has no much larger one-base neighbor in the sample; base qualities were not kept. The trial excluded patients who had a history of autoimmune disease or were on systemic immunosuppression. In every dose cohort, peripheral blood was drawn for TCR sequencing at baseline, cycle 4 day 1, and cycle 7 day 1. The samples were drawn from a first-in-human, open-label, multicenter phase I dose-escalation trial of ivuxolimab. Adults with locally advanced or metastatic melanoma, renal cell carcinoma, hepatocellular carcinoma or head and neck squamous cell carcinoma were enrolled in the trial. CD4+ and CD8+ T cells were sorted separately from peripheral blood before TCR sequencing. The entry originates in a study of OX40 agonist ivuxolimab in advanced cancers. Describing the broader study: Ivuxolimab was an agonistic, fully human IgG2 monoclonal antibody directed against OX40 (CD134), a costimulatory receptor. Patients were allowed to have had prior anti-PD-1, anti-PD-L1 or anti-CTLA-4 therapy, and 30% to 40% of the dose-escalation patients had been treated with checkpoint inhibitors. In the dose-escalation cohort, 82.7% of patients were male, and the mean age was approximately 60 years, with a range of about 23 to 90. Of the roughly 51 dose-escalation patients, hepatocellular carcinoma was present in about 20, melanoma in approximately 15, renal cell carcinoma in 9 and head and neck cancer in 9. Intravenous ivuxolimab was administered to patients every 2 weeks at six dose levels: 0.01, 0.1, 0.3, 1.5, 3 and 10 mg/kg. Three dose-escalation patients achieved partial responses, one with hepatocellular carcinoma and two with cutaneous melanoma. The purpose of peripheral TCRbeta sequencing was to test whether ivuxolimab changed TCR sequence diversity and led to clonal T-cell expansion. The paper covers the monotherapy dose-escalation part of the phase I ivuxolimab trial, which included N ≈ 50 patients. On the study overall, not on this receptor specifically: Low levels of normalized T-cell clonal expansion were also seen in some patients who did not respond. Antigen specificity was not determined for the clonally expanded peripheral T cells. At doses from 0.1 to 3.0 mg/kg, clonal expansion was seen in both CD4+ and CD8+ blood T cells between baseline and week 6. In the 0.1-3.0 mg/kg groups, partial responders had among the lowest normalized peripheral clonal expansion, particularly in CD8+ T cells. After ivuxolimab, expanded clones were on average more numerous among CD8+ T cells than among CD4+ T cells.

For sequencing of the TCRbeta CDR3 region, genomic DNA was extracted from the sorted cells. The immunoSEQ Assay was used for sequencing of TCRbeta CDR3 regions. The table comes from immuneACCESS by way of TCRdb, which keeps in-frame sequences with V and J called. Part of the clones is missing from these tables; in studies checked, under half for an unresolved V gene and the rest for unknown reasons. Across this sample there are around 19,000 clones, with just under 75% seen only once. Together, the top ten hold roughly 24% of the sample. The germline V gene supplies CDR1 SGHAT and CDR2 FQNNGV. Here V drops 5 bases and J drops 3 bases, and the junction holds 6 bases not matched to any gene. The CDR3 covers 14 residues, taking in both the cysteine and the phenylalanine. This entry keeps only the CDR3 DNA: 42 bases, framed from base 1.

The receptor chain draws on TRBV11-2 and TRBJ2-7; 8 of the junction bases match TRBD1. The sample was CD4+ or CD8+ T cells sorted from blood, taken in a trial of the OX40 agonist ivuxolimab. This TCR was recovered from an adult with an advanced solid tumor such as melanoma, head and neck, liver or kidney cancer. DNA sequence: TGTGCCAGCAGCACCGGGACAGGATACTACGAGCAGTACTTC. This gives the protein CASSTGTGYYEQYF.